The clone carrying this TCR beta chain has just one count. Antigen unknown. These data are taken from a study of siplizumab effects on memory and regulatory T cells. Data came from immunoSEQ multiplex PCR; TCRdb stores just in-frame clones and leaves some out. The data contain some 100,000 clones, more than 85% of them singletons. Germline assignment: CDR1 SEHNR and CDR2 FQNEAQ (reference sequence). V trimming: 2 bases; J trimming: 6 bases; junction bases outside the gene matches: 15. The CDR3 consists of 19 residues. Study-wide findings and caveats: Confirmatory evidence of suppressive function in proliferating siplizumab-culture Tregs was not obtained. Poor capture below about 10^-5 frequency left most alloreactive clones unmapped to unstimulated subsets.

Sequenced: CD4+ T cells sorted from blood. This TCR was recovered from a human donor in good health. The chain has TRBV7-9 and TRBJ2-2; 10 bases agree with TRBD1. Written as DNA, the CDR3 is TGTGCCAGCAGCTTAATGGGACAGGGGATAGGTTCCGGTTCCGGGGAGCTGTTTTTT. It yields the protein CASSLMGQGIGSGSGELFF.